The clone carrying this T cell receptor beta chain has ten or more counts. The antigen remains undetermined. These data are taken from a study of blood T cells in healthy people across ages. Using a J-beta primer mix together with a sample-barcoded 5' primer, a second PCR was run for 7 to 11 cycles. One entry per CDR3 protein results from TCRdb running MiXCR on the 5' RACE reads. Found here are over 550,000 distinct CDR3 sequences, approximately 30% of them singletons; the top ten hold approximately 14%. Staff drew roughly 10 milliliters of peripheral blood from each donor. The study, taken as a whole, reports: Getting older went along with TCR beta diversity per million T cells dropping roughly linearly.

Per germline, CDR1 ENHRY and CDR2 SYGVKD. V lost 11 bases and J lost 0; bases outside the gene matches: 6. The CDR3 is 13 amino acids. This sequence was found in an elderly woman in good health. Sequences were obtained from blood. The chain couples TRBV10-3 to TRBJ2-7, with 8 nucleotides matching TRBD2. The CDR3 here is CASTGGASYEQYF. In DNA form, the CDR3 reads TGTGCCTCGACGGGGGGGGCCTCCTACGAGCAGTACTTC.